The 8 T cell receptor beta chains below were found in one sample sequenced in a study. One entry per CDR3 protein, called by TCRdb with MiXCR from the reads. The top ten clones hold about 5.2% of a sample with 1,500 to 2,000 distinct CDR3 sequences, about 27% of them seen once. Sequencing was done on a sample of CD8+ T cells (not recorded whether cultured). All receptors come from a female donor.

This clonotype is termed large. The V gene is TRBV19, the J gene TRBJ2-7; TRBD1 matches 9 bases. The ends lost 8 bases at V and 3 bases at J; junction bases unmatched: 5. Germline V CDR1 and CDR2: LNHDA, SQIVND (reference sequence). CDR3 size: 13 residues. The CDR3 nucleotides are TGTGCCAGTGCGACAGGGGGGCTCTACGAGCAGTACTTC. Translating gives CASATGGLYEQYF.

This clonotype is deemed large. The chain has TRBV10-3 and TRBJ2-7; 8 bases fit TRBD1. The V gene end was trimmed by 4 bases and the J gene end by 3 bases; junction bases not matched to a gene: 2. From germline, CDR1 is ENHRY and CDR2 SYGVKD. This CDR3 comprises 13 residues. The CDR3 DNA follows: TGTGCCATCAGTGTGGGGACAGGCTACGAGCAGTACTTC. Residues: CAISVGTGYEQYF.

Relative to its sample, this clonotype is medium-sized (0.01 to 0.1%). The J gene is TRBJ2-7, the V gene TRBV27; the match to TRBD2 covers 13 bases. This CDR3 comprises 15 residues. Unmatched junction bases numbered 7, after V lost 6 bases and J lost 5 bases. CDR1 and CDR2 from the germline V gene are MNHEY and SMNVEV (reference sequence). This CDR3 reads CASSPGTSGVNEQYF. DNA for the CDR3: TGTGCCAGCAGCCCAGGGACTAGCGGGGTCAACGAGCAGTACTTC.

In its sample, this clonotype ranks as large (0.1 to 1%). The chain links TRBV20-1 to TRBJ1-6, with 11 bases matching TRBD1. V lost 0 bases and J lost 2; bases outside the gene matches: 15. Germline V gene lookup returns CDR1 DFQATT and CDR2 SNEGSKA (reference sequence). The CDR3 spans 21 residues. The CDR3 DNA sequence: TGCAGTGCTAGAGATGATGGGCAAGGACAGGGGGCGAGAACCTATAATTCACCCCTCCACTTT. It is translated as CSARDDGQGQGARTYNSPLHF.

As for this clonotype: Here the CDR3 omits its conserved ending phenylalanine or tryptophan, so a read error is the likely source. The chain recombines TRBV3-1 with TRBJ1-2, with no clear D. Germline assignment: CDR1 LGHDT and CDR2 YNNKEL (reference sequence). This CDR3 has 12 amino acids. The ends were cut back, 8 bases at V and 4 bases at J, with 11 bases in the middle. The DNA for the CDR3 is TGTGCCAGCTCCGAGACGGGCTATGGCTACACCCTT. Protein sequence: CASSETGYGYTL.

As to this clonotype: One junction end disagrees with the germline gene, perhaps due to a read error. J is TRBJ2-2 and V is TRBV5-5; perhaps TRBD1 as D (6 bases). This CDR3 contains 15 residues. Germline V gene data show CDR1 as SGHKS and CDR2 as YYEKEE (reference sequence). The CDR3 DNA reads TGTACCAGCAGCTTGGCCAGGGGAGACACCGGGGAGCTGTTTTTT. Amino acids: CTSSLARGDTGELFF. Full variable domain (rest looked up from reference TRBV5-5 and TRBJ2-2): DAGVTQSPTHLIKTRGQQVTLRCSPISGHKSVSWYQQVLGQGPQFIFQYYEKEERGRGNFPDRFSARQFPNYSSELNVNALLLGDSALYLCTSSLARGDTGELFFGEGSRLTVL.

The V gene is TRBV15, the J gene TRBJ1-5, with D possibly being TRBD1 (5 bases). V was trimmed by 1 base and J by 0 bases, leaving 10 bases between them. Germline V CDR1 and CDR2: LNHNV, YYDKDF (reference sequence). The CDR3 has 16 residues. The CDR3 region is CATSRGWDYSNQPQHF. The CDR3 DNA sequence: TGTGCCACCAGCAGAGGCTGGGACTATAGCAATCAGCCCCAGCATTTT. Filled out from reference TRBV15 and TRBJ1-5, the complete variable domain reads DAMVIQNPRYQVTQFGKPVTLSCSQTLNHNVMYWYQQKSSQAPKLLFHYYDKDFNNEADTPDNFQSRRPNTSFCFLDIRSPGLGDTAMYLCATSRGWDYSNQPQHFGDGTRLSIL.

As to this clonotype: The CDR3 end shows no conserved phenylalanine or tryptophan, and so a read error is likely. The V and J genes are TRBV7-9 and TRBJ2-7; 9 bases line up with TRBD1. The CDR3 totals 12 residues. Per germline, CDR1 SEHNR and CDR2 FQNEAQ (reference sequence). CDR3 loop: CAGSLDRGEQYL. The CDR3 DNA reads TGTGCCGGCAGCTTGGACAGGGGCGAGCAGTACTTG.